This T cell receptor beta chain originates from a study of CD8 T cells in ankylosing spondylitis. In its sample, this clonotype was seen many times. The antigen is not known. V shed 7 bases, J shed 0 bases, and the junction held 10 bases outside the gene matches. The CDR3 consists of 15 residues. Germline V gene lookup returns CDR1 DFQATT and CDR2 SNEGSKA (reference sequence). TCRdb used MiXCR to reprocess the 5' RACE reads, holding one entry per CDR3 protein. Of about 240,000 distinct CDR3 sequences in the sample, roughly 8.6% were seen once. The study, taken as a whole, reports: What seemed typical of ankylosing spondylitis blood was a TCR beta motif built from 7 or 8 highly homologous variants.

The chain has TRBV20-1 and TRBJ2-7; 9 bases fit TRBD2. The clonotype originates from a male donor with ankylosing spondylitis or in good health (not recorded which). Sequenced sample: blood, either unsorted or a sorted T cell fraction (not recorded which). DNA of the CDR3: TGCAGTGGGGGGCCTAGCGGGGAACGCTCCTACGAGCAGTACTTC. It yields the protein CSGGPSGERSYEQYF.